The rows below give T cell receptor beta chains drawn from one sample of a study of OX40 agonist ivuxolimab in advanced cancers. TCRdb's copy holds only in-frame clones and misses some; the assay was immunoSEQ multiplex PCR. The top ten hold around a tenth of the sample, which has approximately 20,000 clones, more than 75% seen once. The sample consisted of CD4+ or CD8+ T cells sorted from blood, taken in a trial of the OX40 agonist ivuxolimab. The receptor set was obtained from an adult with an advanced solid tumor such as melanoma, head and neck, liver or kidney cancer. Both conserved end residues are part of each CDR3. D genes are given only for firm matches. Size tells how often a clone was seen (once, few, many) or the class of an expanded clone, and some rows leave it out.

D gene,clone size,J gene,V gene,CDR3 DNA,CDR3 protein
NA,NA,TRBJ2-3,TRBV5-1,TGCGCCAGCAGCTTTCGGGACCCACGGCTTAGCACAGATACGCAGTATTTT,CASSFRDPRLSTDTQYF
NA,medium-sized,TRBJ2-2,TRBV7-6,TGTGCCAGCCTGGGGGACGGAGGGGAGCTGTTTTTT,CASLGDGGELFF
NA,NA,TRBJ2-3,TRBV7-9,TGTGCCAGCAGCTTAGACTCCTACACAGATACGCAGTATTTT,CASSLDSYTDTQYF
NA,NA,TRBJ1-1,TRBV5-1,TGCGCCAGCAGCGCAGGTCGCGGGGGCACTGAAGCTTTCTTT,CASSAGRGGTEAFF
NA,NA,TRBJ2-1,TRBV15,TGTGCCACCAGCAGAGTGACGGATACGTACCATGAGCAGTTCTTC,CATSRVTDTYHEQFF
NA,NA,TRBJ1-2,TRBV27,TGTGCCAGCAGTCCCCGTTTAACAGATGGCTACACCTTC,CASSPRLTDGYTF
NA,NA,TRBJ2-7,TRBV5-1,TGCGCCAGCAGTTGGGACTCATACGAGCAGTACTTC,CASSWDSYEQYF
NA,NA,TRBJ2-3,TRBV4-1,TGCGCCAGCAGCCGTATCGGGGCTGCTAGCACAGATACGCAGTATTTT,CASSRIGAASTDTQYF
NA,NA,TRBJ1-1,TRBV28,TGTGCCAGCAGTTATACGGACAGTGCTTTCTTT,CASSYTDSAFF
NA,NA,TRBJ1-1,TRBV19,TGTGCCAGTAGGCCGGGCCCTAACACTGAAGCTTTCTTT,CASRPGPNTEAFF
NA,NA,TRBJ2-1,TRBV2,TGTGCCAGCAGTGGGACTGTTTACAATGAGCAGTTCTTC,CASSGTVYNEQFF
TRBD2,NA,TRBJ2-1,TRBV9,TGTGCCAGCAGCGCTGGCGGGGGACCCTACAATGAGCAGTTCTTC,CASSAGGGPYNEQFF
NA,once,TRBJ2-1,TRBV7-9,TGTGCCAGCAGCTTAGGGGAGATCAGCGGATACTCCTACAATGAGCAGTTCTTC,CASSLGEISGYSYNEQFF
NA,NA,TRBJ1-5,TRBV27,TGTGCCAGCAGCAAAGGGTCGGGGGTGGATCAGCCCCAGCATTTT,CASSKGSGVDQPQHF
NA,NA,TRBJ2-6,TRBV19,TGTGCCAGTAGAGTCGAGAGCTCTGGGGCCAACGTCCTGACTTTC,CASRVESSGANVLTF
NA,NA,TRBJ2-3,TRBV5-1,TGCGCCAGCAGCTTGGGACTCAACAGCGCAGATACGCAGTATTTT,CASSLGLNSADTQYF
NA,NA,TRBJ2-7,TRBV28,TGTGCCAGCAGTCCCGCCGTGGGAACCTACGAGCAGTACTTC,CASSPAVGTYEQYF
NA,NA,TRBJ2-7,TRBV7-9,TGTGCCAGCAGCCTCACGTGGGACGAGCAGTACTTC,CASSLTWDEQYF
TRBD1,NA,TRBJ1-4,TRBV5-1,TGCGCCAGCGCCGCGATTGAGGGGGCAAATCATGAAAAACTGTTTTTT,CASAAIEGANHEKLFF
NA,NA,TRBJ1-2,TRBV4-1,TGCGCCAGCAGCCAAGTTGCAGGGGCTAACTATGGCTACACCTTC,CASSQVAGANYGYTF
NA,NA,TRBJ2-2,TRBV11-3,TGTGCCAGCAGCGCCCGGGAAGACGGGGAGCTGTTTTTT,CASSAREDGELFF
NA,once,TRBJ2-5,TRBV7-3,TGTGCCAGCAGCTTAGCAGGAGCCCAAGAGACCCAGTACTTC,CASSLAGAQETQYF
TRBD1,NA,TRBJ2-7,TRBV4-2,TGTGCCAGTGGGGACAGGAGCTACGAGCAGTACTTC,CASGDRSYEQYF
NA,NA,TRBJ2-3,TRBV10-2,TGCGCCAGCGGACGAGGGGGGCGTGAAGATACGCAGTATTTT,CASGRGGREDTQYF
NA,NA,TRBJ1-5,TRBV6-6,TGTGCCAGCAGTTACAGTCAGCGGAATCAGCCCCAGCATTTT,CASSYSQRNQPQHF
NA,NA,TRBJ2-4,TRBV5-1,TGCGCCAGCAGCTTGGTGCTAGGCCCAGAAGGCATTCAGTACTTC,CASSLVLGPEGIQYF
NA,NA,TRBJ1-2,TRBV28,TGTGCCAGCAGTTCAAGGATCCTTCGGGGGTGGTATGGCTACACCTTC,CASSSRILRGWYGYTF
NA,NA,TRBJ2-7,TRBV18,TGTGCCAGCTCACCCGCGTCTTACGAGCAGTACTTC,CASSPASYEQYF
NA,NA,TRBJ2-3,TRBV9,TGTGCCAGCAGCGACCGTGACGGAACAGATACGCAGTATTTT,CASSDRDGTDTQYF
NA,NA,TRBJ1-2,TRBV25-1,TGTGCCAGCAGTGAACAGGCCAGGGAAGGTATGGATGGCTACACCTTC,CASSEQAREGMDGYTF
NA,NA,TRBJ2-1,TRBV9,TGTGCCAGCAGCCTCAACCGGCGAGGACAGATTAACAATGAGCAGTTCTTC,CASSLNRRGQINNEQFF
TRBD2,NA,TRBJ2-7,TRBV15,TGTGCCACCAGCAGAGGGGGTGGGGAGGGAGTCTCCTACGAGCAGTACTTC,CATSRGGGEGVSYEQYF
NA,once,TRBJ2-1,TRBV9,TGTGCCAGCAGCGTTTCGGACAGACACAATGAGCAGTTCTTC,CASSVSDRHNEQFF
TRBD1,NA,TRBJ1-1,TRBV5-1,TGCGCCAGCAGCTTGAATCTTGGGACAGGGATAACCGAAGCTTTCTTT,CASSLNLGTGITEAFF
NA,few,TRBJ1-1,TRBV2,TGTGCCAGCGAAAATGGGGCAGGGGCGAACACTGAAGCTTTCTTT,CASENGAGANTEAFF
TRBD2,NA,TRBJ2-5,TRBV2,TGTGCCAGCAGTGAGAGGCTAGCGGCCCAAGAGACCCAGTACTTC,CASSERLAAQETQYF
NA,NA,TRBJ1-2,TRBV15,TGTGCCACCAGCAGAGATCGTACGGGACATGGCTACACCTTC,CATSRDRTGHGYTF
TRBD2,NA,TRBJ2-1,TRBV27,TGTGCCAGCAGTGCGAGACTAGCGGGAGTATTTGGTGGGCAGTTCTTC,CASSARLAGVFGGQFF
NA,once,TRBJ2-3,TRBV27,TGTGCCAGCAGTAAATATCCCACAGATACGCAGTATTTT,CASSKYPTDTQYF
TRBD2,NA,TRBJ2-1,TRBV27,TGTGCCAGCAGTATGGGACTAGCGAGGGATGAGCAGTTCTTC,CASSMGLARDEQFF
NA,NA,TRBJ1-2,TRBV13,TGTGCCAGCAGCCCAGACGGAAACTATGGCTACACCTTC,CASSPDGNYGYTF
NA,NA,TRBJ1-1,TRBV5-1,TGCGCCAGCAGCTTGGGTGTGGGCCGGGACACTGAAGCTTTCTTT,CASSLGVGRDTEAFF
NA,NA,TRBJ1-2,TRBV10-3,TGTGCCATCAGTGTCTCCGGGACCGATGGGGCTTATGGCTACACCTTC,CAISVSGTDGAYGYTF
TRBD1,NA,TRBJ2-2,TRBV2,TGTGCCAGCAGTGAACAGGACAGGGTGGACACCGGGGAGCTGTTTTTT,CASSEQDRVDTGELFF
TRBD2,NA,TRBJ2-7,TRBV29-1,TGCAGCGTGTGGACTAGCGGGAGGGCGGGGTACGAGCAGTACTTC,CSVWTSGRAGYEQYF
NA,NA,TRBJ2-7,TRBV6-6,TGTGCCAGCAGTTACTGGGGGAACGAGCAGTACTTC,CASSYWGNEQYF
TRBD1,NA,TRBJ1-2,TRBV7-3,TGTGCCAGCAGCCGAGATCCCGGACAGGATGACTACACCTTC,CASSRDPGQDDYTF
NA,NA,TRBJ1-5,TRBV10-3,TGTGCCATCAGTGAGTCTTCCCGGCGGGGAGATCAGCCCCAGCATTTT,CAISESSRRGDQPQHF
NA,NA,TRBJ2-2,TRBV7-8,TGTGCCAGCAGCTTAACCATCGGGAGTCACGGGGAGCTGTTTTTT,CASSLTIGSHGELFF
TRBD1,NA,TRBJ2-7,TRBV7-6,TGTGCCAGCAGGCGAGGACAGGGGCCCTACGAGCAGTACTTC,CASRRGQGPYEQYF